This T cell receptor (beta chain) was identified during a study of blood T cells in healthy people across ages. The CDR3 is 17 residues long. With 1 base removed from V and 3 bases from J, the gap between germline ends came to 18 bases. Germline CDR1 and CDR2: LNHNV and YYDKDF (reference sequence). It was with a sample-barcoded 5' primer and a J-beta primer mix that a second PCR of roughly 7 to 12 cycles was run. Every cDNA was tagged by a template-switch adaptor with 12 random nucleotides. Sequencing recovered at least 2.5 million CDR3-containing paired-end reads from each sample. Via MiXCR, TCRdb re-called the 5' RACE reads, giving one row per CDR3 protein. The data show fewer than 2 million distinct CDR3 sequences, around 40% seen once. Healthy Caucasian individuals from Russia aged about 6 to 90 served as donors. Study-level findings and limits: Among T cells, TCR beta diversity per million cells dropped roughly linearly as age rose.

This clonotype occurred a few times. Its antigen is still unknown. The specimen was blood. The clonotype comes from a human donor in good health. V usage is TRBV15 and J usage is TRBJ2-5, with D possibly matching TRBD2 (7 bases). The CDR3 bases are TGTGCCACCAGCAGAGCGGGGGGCTACGTACCCGAAGAGACCCAGTACTTC. The encoded protein is CATSRAGGYVPEETQYF.